What follows are 32 T cell receptor beta chains derived from one specimen sequenced in a study of high-grade serous ovarian cancer treatment subgroups. Clones were read by immunoSEQ multiplex PCR, and TCRdb kept only the in-frame ones, dropping some. The sample has around 3,100 clones, 70% to 80% seen once. Tumor samples were taken before definitive surgery or chemotherapy. Sample: tumor tissue. The receptors come from a human donor with high-grade serous ovarian cancer.

The chain combines TRBV6-4 with TRBJ2-5; 9 bases are shared with TRBD1. The CDR3 runs 15 residues. V gave up 4 bases and J gave up 4 bases; unmatched junction bases: 7. The germline gives CDR1 MRHNA, CDR2 SNTAGT. The CDR3 DNA is TGTGCCAGCAGTGTCACAGGGGGCACGTTAGAGACCCAGTACTTC. It yields the protein CASSVTGGTLETQYF.

The chain recombines TRBV7-6 with TRBJ2-1; TRBD2 matches at 12 bases. This CDR3 is built from 17 residues. Germline assignment: CDR1 SGHVS and CDR2 FNYEAQ. V lost 2 bases and J lost 2; bases outside the gene matches: 4. This chain's CDR3 is CASSLTSGGRAYNEQFF. The DNA for the CDR3 is TGTGCCAGCAGCTTAACTAGCGGGGGGCGAGCCTACAATGAGCAGTTCTTC.

The CDR3 DNA follows: TGCGCCAGCAGTCACGGGGAGGCGTTCATTTCCTACGAGCAGTACTTC. As protein: CASSHGEAFISYEQYF. The chain links TRBV23-1 to TRBJ2-7, with D perhaps matching TRBD2 (6 bases). TRBV23-1 is noted as an ORF with a role that remains uncertain. V gave up 3 bases and J gave up 1 base, with 16 bases separating them. This CDR3 has 16 amino acids.

The chain has TRBV6-5 and TRBJ2-1; D unclear. CDR1 and CDR2 (germline): MNHEY, SVGAGI. V was shortened by 6 bases and J by 7 bases, with 13 bases between the two germline ends. CDR3 size: 13 residues. CDR3 DNA: TGTGCCAGCAGAGCCCAGATGGGTAATGAGCAGTTCTTC. This translates into CASRAQMGNEQFF.

The chain uses TRBV6-5 and TRBJ2-3, with TRBD1 identical over 7 bases. The CDR3 spans 14 residues. CDR1 is MNHEY and CDR2 is SVGAGI in the germline V gene. Trimming at V came to 8 bases and at J to 1 base, leaving 6 bases not matched to a gene. CDR3 coding DNA: TGTGCCAGCCAAGGGGGCTGGGGCACAGATACGCAGTATTTT. It specifies CASQGGWGTDTQYF.

V is TRBV29-1 and J is TRBJ2-1; D is perhaps TRBD1 (6 bases). CDR1 SQVTM and CDR2 ANQGSEA come from the germline V gene. This CDR3 is built from 12 residues. The CDR3: CTTKSGVNEQFF. The CDR3 region has the DNA TGCACCACCAAGTCAGGGGTAAATGAGCAGTTCTTC.

In its sample, this clone was seen a few times. The genes are TRBV5-1 and TRBJ2-2; 12 positions match TRBD2. Germline CDR1 reads SGHRS; CDR2 reads YFSETQ. The CDR3 covers 14 residues. The V gene end was trimmed by 4 bases and the J gene end by 5 bases; junction bases not matched to a gene: 0. The CDR3 sequence: CASSGLAGTGELFF. In DNA, the CDR3 is TGCGCCAGCAGCGGACTAGCGGGAACCGGGGAGCTGTTTTTT.

V gene TRBV6-1 combines with J gene TRBJ2-7; maybe TRBD2 (6 bases). The V end was cut by 5 bases, the J end by 7 bases, with 18 bases between. Germline CDR1 reads MNHNS; CDR2 reads SASEGT. The CDR3 runs 14 residues. CDR3 nucleotides: TGTGCCAGCAGTCCCCGGCGGGGTCAAGGGGAGCAGTACTTC. Amino acid sequence: CASSPRRGQGEQYF.

This clone has more than one count but fewer than ten. The chain employs TRBV7-2 and TRBJ2-7; perhaps D is TRBD1 or TRBD2 (6 bases each). This CDR3 comprises 14 residues. The germline CDR1 and CDR2 sequences are SGHTA and FQGNSA. V was trimmed by 5 bases and J by 4 bases, leaving 15 bases between them. In nucleotides, the CDR3 is TGTGCCAGCAGCCCTTCGGGGGCGGGATACGAGCAGTACTTC. Its protein product is CASSPSGAGYEQYF.

V and J are TRBV6-5 and TRBJ1-3, with TRBD1 as a possible D gene (5 bases). V lost 8 bases, J lost 4 bases, and 12 bases lay in between. The CDR3 runs to 13 residues. Germline CDR1 is MNHEY and CDR2 is SVGAGI. The CDR3 loop reads CASHVAGGNTIYF. The CDR3 bases are TGTGCCAGCCATGTGGCAGGGGGAAACACCATATATTTT.

The genes are TRBV6-1 and TRBJ2-5, with TRBD2 identical over 8 bases. Germline CDR1 reads MNHNS; CDR2 reads SASEGT. V trimming: 5 bases; J trimming: 4 bases; junction bases outside the gene matches: 6. The CDR3 covers 14 residues. The chain's CDR3 is CASSSGRGGETQYF. DNA for the CDR3: TGTGCCAGCAGTAGCGGGAGAGGTGGAGAGACCCAGTACTTC.

The V and J genes are TRBV19 and TRBJ1-1; 7 positions agree with TRBD1. Germline V gene sequence: CDR1 LNHDA, CDR2 SQIVND (reference sequence). This CDR3 spans 15 amino acids. After removal of 6 bases from V and 3 bases from J, the junction contained 10 bases not matched to a gene. The CDR3 coding sequence is TGTGCCAGTAGAACCTCGACAGGGCGGGACACTGAAGCTTTCTTT. Its translation is CASRTSTGRDTEAFF.

This chain joins TRBV11-2 and TRBJ1-3; no firm D call. CDR1 SGHAT and CDR2 FQNNGV come from the germline V gene. CDR3 length: 13 amino acids. V lost 1 base and J lost 3, with 4 bases in between. CDR3 sequence reads: CASSLAVGNTIYF. CDR3 sequence (DNA): TGTGCCAGCAGCTTAGCGGTTGGAAACACCATATATTTT.

A note on this clone: Compared with germline, one end of the junction differs, possibly owing to a read error. The rearrangement links TRBV7-7 to TRBJ2-5; 7 bases align to TRBD1. The CDR3 totals 15 residues. CDR1 SSHAT and CDR2 FNYEAQ come from the germline V gene (reference sequence). This CDR3 reads CASSLERTGQETQYF. The DNA of the CDR3 is TGTGCTAGCAGCTTAGAGCGGACAGGACAAGAGACCCAGTACTTC.

The rearrangement links TRBV6-1 to TRBJ2-5; D may be TRBD2 (5 bases). V was clipped by 2 bases and J by 5 bases, with 15 bases between them. Germline V gene sequence: CDR1 MNHNS, CDR2 SASEGT. The length of the CDR3 is 15 residues. The DNA for the CDR3 is TGTGCCAGCAGTGAAACGGGGTCGCTGTGGGAGACCCAGTACTTC. This gives the protein CASSETGSLWETQYF.

The table lists this clone with a few counts. V usage is TRBV11-2 and J usage is TRBJ2-1; 12 nucleotides line up with TRBD2. V shed 1 base, J shed 7 bases, and the junction held 11 bases outside the gene matches. Germline V CDR1 and CDR2: SGHAT, FQNNGV. The CDR3 sequence is 18 residues long. The DNA for the CDR3 is TGTGCCAGCAGCTTAGGGCCTAGCGGGAGGGCCAAGTCGAATGAGCAGTTCTTC. Translation gives CASSLGPSGRAKSNEQFF.

J is TRBJ2-2 and V is TRBV19, with TRBD1 matching 10 bases. The CDR3 is 15 amino acids. V shed 6 bases, J shed 1 base, and the junction held 2 bases outside the gene matches. From germline, CDR1 is LNHDA and CDR2 SQIVND (reference sequence). The CDR3 sequence: CASRRTGGNTGELFF. CDR3 DNA sequence: TGTGCCAGTAGGAGGACAGGGGGGAACACCGGGGAGCTGTTTTTT.

The CDR3, as DNA: TGTGCCAGCAGCCGAACTAGCGGAGTTTACAATGAGCAGTTCTTC. Protein sequence: CASSRTSGVYNEQFF. V usage is TRBV7-2 and J usage is TRBJ2-1, with 8 bases matching TRBD2. Germline values: CDR1 SGHTA, CDR2 FQGNSA. After removal of 5 bases from V and 4 bases from J, the junction contained 7 bases not matched to a gene. This CDR3 spans 15 amino acids.

The chain joins TRBV27 to TRBJ2-2; 9 bases agree with TRBD2. Germline lookup yields CDR1 MNHEY and CDR2 SMNVEV (reference sequence). V lost 6 bases to trimming and J lost 7 bases; unmatched junction nucleotides: 6. The CDR3 totals 14 residues. The chain's CDR3 is CASSWTSANGELFF. The CDR3 nucleotides read TGTGCCAGCAGCTGGACTAGCGCTAACGGGGAGCTGTTTTTT.

The CDR3 nucleotides read TGTGCCAGCAGTTTAGTCCTCTCGGAGGTCTCCTACAATGAGCAGTTCTTC. The encoded protein is CASSLVLSEVSYNEQFF. V is TRBV28 and J is TRBJ2-1; D may be TRBD2 (5 bases). This CDR3 region has 17 residues. CDR1 is MDHEN and CDR2 is SYDVKM in the germline V gene. V was trimmed by 2 bases and J by 0 bases, leaving 14 bases between them.

This clone appeared once. V gene TRBV7-6 combines with J gene TRBJ2-7; the match to TRBD2 covers 11 bases. The V segment lost 6 bases and the J segment 0 bases; nucleotides outside the gene matches: 1. From germline, CDR1 is SGHVS and CDR2 FNYEAQ. The CDR3 is made up of 14 amino acids. CDR3 sequence: CASSTSGSSYEQYF. DNA for the CDR3: TGTGCCAGCAGTACTAGCGGGAGCTCCTACGAGCAGTACTTC.

This chain connects TRBV28 to TRBJ2-5, with D possibly matching TRBD2 (6 bases). Germline V gene sequence: CDR1 MDHEN, CDR2 SYDVKM. This CDR3 has 18 amino acids. Trimming took 3 bases from V and 0 from J, leaving 20 bases between them. In nucleotides, the CDR3 is TGTGCCAGCAGTTTCTCTGCGGAACACCTAGCGTACCAAGAGACCCAGTACTTC. The encoded protein is CASSFSAEHLAYQETQYF. The entire variable domain, with the rest obtained from reference TRBV28 and TRBJ2-5, is as follows: DVKVTQSSRYLVKRTGEKVFLECVQDMDHENMFWYRQDPGLGLRLIYFSYDVKMKEKGDIPEGYSVSREKKERFSLILESASTNQTSMYLCASSFSAEHLAYQETQYFGPGTRLLVL.

J is TRBJ2-7 and V is TRBV9, with 8 bases identical to TRBD2. Trimming cost V 3 bases and J 6 bases; bases outside gene matches: 8. Germline V gene sequence: CDR1 SGDLS, CDR2 YYNGEE. This CDR3 is 14 amino acids long. The CDR3 DNA sequence: TGTGCCAGCAGCGGGACTAGCTACCCGACCGAGCAGTACTTC. Encoded protein: CASSGTSYPTEQYF.

The chain uses TRBV23-1 and TRBJ2-2; D gene uncertain. TRBV23-1 is designated an ORF whose function remains uncertain. The CDR3 consists of 19 residues. Trimming took off 0 bases at V and 0 bases at J, with 17 bases between the two ends. This chain's CDR3 is CASSQSGPKHNANTGELFF. CDR3 nucleotide sequence: TGCGCCAGCAGTCAATCAGGGCCTAAGCATAACGCGAACACCGGGGAGCTGTTTTTT.

J is TRBJ2-7 and V is TRBV19; D not resolved. CDR3 length: 13 amino acids. Germline V gene lookup returns CDR1 LNHDA and CDR2 SQIVND (reference sequence). Trimming removed 5 bases at V and 2 bases at J, with 10 bases between. DNA for the CDR3: TGTGCCAGTAGTCTCGGGCCTACCTACGAGCAGTACTTC. Protein sequence: CASSLGPTYEQYF.

This clone was counted only a few times. This chain links TRBV5-1 with TRBJ1-2; 9 nucleotides line up with TRBD1. This CDR3 has 15 residues. CDR1 is SGHRS, CDR2 YFSETQ, per germline. Trimming removed 3 bases from V and 6 bases from J; junction bases left unmatched: 9. CDR3 coding DNA: TGCGCCAGCAGCTCCGAGGGGACAGGGATCGATGGCTACACCTTC. This translates into CASSSEGTGIDGYTF.

This clone was seen a few times. V is TRBV9 and J is TRBJ1-1; D remains unclear. Per germline, CDR1 SGDLS and CDR2 YYNGEE. Between the trimmed V and J ends, which lost 2 bases and 0 bases, there was a span of 8 bases. The CDR3 extends over 14 amino acids. The CDR3 DNA sequence: TGTGCCAGCAGCGTCGGCAGTCTGAACACTGAAGCTTTCTTT. This encodes CASSVGSLNTEAFF.

The V and J genes are TRBV18 and TRBJ2-7; D is possibly TRBD2 (5 bases). Germline CDR1 KGHSH, CDR2 LQKENI. V lost 3 bases and J 4 bases, leaving 16 bases between the germline ends. The CDR3 totals 15 residues. The CDR3 spells CASSPGSGERYEQYF. CDR3 DNA: TGTGCCAGCTCACCTGGGAGCGGAGAAAGGTACGAGCAGTACTTC. Full variable domain (missing parts from reference TRBV18 and TRBJ2-7): NAGVMQNPRHLVRRRGQEARLRCSPMKGHSHVYWYRQLPEEGLKFMVYLQKENIIDESGMPKERFSAEFPKEGPSILRIQQVVRGDSAAYFCASSPGSGERYEQYFGPGTRLTVT.

The CDR3 sequence: CASSPGGASVSYNEQFF. The CDR3, as DNA: TGTGCCAGCAGCCCAGGGGGGGCTAGCGTCTCCTACAATGAGCAGTTCTTC. V usage is TRBV7-9 and J usage is TRBJ2-1; D might be TRBD1 or TRBD2, each matching 7 bases. The germline V gene encodes CDR1 SEHNR and CDR2 FQNEAQ (reference sequence). CDR3 length: 17 amino acids. V dropped 5 bases and J dropped 0 bases, with 17 bases sitting between them.

CDR3 in amino acids: CAIPGIGNTIYF. The CDR3, as DNA: TGTGCCATCCCAGGGATCGGAAACACCATATATTTT. The chain has TRBV2 and TRBJ1-3; D may be TRBD1 (5 bases). CDR3 length: 12 amino acids. Trimming stripped 10 bases from V and 4 bases from J, with 11 bases between. Per germline, CDR1 SNHLY and CDR2 FYNNEI.

The chain is built from TRBV11-2 and TRBJ1-4, with no clear D. Per the germline V gene, CDR1 is SGHAT and CDR2 is FQNNGV. V lost 5 bases, J lost 8 bases, and 18 bases lay in between. The CDR3 length is 15 residues. This chain's CDR3 is CASSPPRTVEEKLFF. The DNA for the CDR3 is TGTGCCAGCAGCCCACCTCGGACGGTAGAAGAAAAACTGTTTTTT.

This clone has only a few counts. This chain uses TRBV4-1 with TRBJ1-5; D remains ambiguous. The V and J ends lost 0 bases and 11 bases respectively, with 14 bases between them. CDR3 length: 14 amino acids. Germline V CDR1 and CDR2: MGHRA, YSYEKL. The CDR3 bases are TGCGCCAGCAGCCAAGATTTGAGCGGTGGGTCCCAGCATTTT. It translates to CASSQDLSGGSQHF.